This is a list of T cell receptor beta chains from one sample in a study of graft-versus-host responses after intestinal transplantation. Assay used: immunoSEQ multiplex PCR; TCRdb lists only in-frame clones, some missing. The sample has roughly 98,000 clones, 90% to 95% seen once. Their recognized antigens are unknown. Specimen: unstimulated CD8+ T cells sorted from spleen or lymph node cells, collected before transplant. All receptors come from a human donor who was the organ donor for an intestinal transplant. Each CDR3 is given without its conserved first and last residue. Clone size is given for some rows only: seen once, a few or many times, or a class if the clone is expanded.

v_call clone_size cdr3_aa
TRBV7-2 . ASSLLSEQY
TRBV7-9 . ASSRQGAYEQY
TRBV7-2 . ASSSPGWDSGANVLT
TRBV6-1 . ASREQAGVYPYEQY
TRBV5-1 . ASSPGQSGETQY
TRBV15 . ATSRDLGGLKTQY
TRBV5-1 . ASSWGSGGTYEQY
TRBV2 . ASMWTPNTEAF
TRBV7-6 . ASSGSGASELF
TRBV7-8 . ASQRSSSRERGKNIQY
TRBV27 . ATRQGMNTGELF
TRBV4-1 . ASSHRGLAGLEQF
TRBV7-2 . ASSLATPDTQY
TRBV27 . ASSALDRGVYGYT
TRBV29-1 . SVVGWGRVAF
TRBV6-5 . ASSTDGGVEPQH
TRBV7-8 . ASSSLGRRDEQF
TRBV28 . ASSFVTLGTGADYGYT
TRBV19 . ASSILPGNQPQH
TRBV10-3 . AISISGGGETQY
TRBV30 . AWRGGGERTQY
TRBV28 . ASSSPGQGDQPQH
TRBV7-7 . ASSHTPATPSLNQPQH
TRBV6-6 few ASSYRTSLAGELF
TRBV6-4 once ASSGGSSTDTQY
TRBV9 . ASSPHGSADTQY